The clone carrying this T cell receptor (beta chain) was found a few times. MiXCR, applied by TCRdb to the RACE reads, yields one record per CDR3 protein. Counted here are 200,000 to 300,000 distinct CDR3 sequences, 7.5% to 9% occurring once; the ten biggest clones make up 2.3%. Time point noted: pre-sensitization, week 0. The treatment was: therapeutic diphenylcyclopropenone sensitization with weekly scalp DPC. The data belong to a study of human T cells and chemical hapten exposure. The CDR3 runs to 16 residues. Germline CDR1 reads MNHEY; CDR2 reads SVGEGT. V lost 2 bases to trimming and J lost 2 bases; unmatched junction nucleotides: 1.

The chain joins TRBV6-2 or TRBV6-3 to TRBJ2-1; TRBD2 matches at 12 bases. The receptor was derived from a woman aged 40 to 50 with alopecia areata. Some clones in this sample may be carry-over from other donors' samples. This material consisted of whole blood, taken in connection with sensitization to the hapten diphenylcyclopropenone (DPC). The CDR3 loop reads CASSYPSGRAYNEQFF. CDR3 nucleotide sequence: TGTGCCAGCAGTTACCCTAGCGGGAGGGCCTACAATGAGCAGTTCTTC.